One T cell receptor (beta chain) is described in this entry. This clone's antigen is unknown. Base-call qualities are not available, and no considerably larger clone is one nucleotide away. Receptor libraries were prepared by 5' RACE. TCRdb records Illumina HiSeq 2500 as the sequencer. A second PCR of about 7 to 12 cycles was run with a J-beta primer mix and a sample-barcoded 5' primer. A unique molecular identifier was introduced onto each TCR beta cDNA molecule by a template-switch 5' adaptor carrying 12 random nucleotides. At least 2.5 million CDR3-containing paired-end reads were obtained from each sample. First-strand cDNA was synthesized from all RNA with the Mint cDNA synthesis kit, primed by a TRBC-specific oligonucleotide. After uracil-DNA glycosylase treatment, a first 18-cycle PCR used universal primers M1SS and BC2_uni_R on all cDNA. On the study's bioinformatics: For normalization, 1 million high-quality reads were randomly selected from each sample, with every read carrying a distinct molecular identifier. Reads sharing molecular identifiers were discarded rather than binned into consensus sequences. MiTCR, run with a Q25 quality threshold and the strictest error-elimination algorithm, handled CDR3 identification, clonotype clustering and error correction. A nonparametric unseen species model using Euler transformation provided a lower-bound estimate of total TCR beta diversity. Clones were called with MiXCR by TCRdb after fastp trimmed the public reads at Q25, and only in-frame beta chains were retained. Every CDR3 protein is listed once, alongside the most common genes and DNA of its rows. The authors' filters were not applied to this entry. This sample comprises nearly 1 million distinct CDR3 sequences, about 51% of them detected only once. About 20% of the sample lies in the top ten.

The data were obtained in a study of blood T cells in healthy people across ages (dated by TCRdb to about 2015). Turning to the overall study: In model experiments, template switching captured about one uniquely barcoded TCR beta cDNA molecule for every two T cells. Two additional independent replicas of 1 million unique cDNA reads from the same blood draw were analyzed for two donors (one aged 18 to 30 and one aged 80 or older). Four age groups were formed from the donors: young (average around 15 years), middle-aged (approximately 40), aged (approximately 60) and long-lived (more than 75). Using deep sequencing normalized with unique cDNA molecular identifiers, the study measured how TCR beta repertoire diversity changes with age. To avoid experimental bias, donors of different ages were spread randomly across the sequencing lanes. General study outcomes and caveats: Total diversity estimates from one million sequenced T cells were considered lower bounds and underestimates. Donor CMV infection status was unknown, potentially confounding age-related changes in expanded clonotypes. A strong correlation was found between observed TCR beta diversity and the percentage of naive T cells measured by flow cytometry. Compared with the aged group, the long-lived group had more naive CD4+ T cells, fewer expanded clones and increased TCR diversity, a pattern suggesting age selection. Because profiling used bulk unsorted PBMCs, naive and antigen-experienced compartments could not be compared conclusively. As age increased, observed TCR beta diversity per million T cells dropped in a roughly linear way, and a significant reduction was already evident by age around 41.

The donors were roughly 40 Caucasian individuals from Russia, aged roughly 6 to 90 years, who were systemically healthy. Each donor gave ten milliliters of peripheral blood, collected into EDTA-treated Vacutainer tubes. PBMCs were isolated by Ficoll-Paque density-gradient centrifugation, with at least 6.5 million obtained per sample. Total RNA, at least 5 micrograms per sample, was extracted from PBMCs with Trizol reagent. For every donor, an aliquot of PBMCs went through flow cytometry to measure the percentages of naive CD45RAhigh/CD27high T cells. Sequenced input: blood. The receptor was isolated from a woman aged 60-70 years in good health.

The DNA reads as follows: TGTGCCAGCAGAGACTCAGCCTTTGAGCAGTTCTTC. Its product reads: CASRDSAFEQFF. Here the chain combines TRBV6-1 and TRBJ2-1, with the D gene too uncertain to name. Trimming removed 6 bases from V and 9 bases from J, leaving 12 bases between the germline ends. CDR1 MNHNS and CDR2 SASEGT were looked up in the germline V gene. Including the terminal cysteine and phenylalanine, the CDR3 comprises 12 residues. This entry keeps only the CDR3 DNA: 36 bases, framed from base 1.